What follows are 2 T cell receptor beta chains derived from one specimen sequenced in a study of control samples from healthy donors and cancer patients. Using immunoSEQ multiplex PCR, the repertoire was profiled, and TCRdb retains in-frame clones only, with some absent. The sample has some 130,000 clones, approximately 90% seen once. Specimen: blood. Receptor source: a man aged 18 to 30 in good health.

This clone was counted a single time. V usage is TRBV5-1 and J usage is TRBJ1-1, with D tentatively TRBD1 (5 bases). The CDR3 sequence is 18 residues long. V gave up 3 bases and J gave up 4 bases, with 25 bases separating them. Germline CDR1 is SGHRS and CDR2 is YFSETQ. CDR3 region: CASSYTSGTLVGGTEAFF. The CDR3 DNA sequence: TGCGCCAGCAGCTATACTTCCGGGACCCTAGTTGGGGGCACTGAAGCTTTCTTT.

This clone has only one observation. The chain employs TRBV28 and TRBJ2-2; 8 bases line up with TRBD1. J gave up 5 bases and V 3 bases, and 8 bases lay outside the gene matches. The CDR3 is 16 residues long. From germline, CDR1 is MDHEN and CDR2 SYDVKM. The DNA of the CDR3 is TGTGCCAGCAGTTTGGGGAGGACAGGGCGGACCGGGGAGCTGTTTTTT. This sequence encodes CASSLGRTGRTGELFF.